This T cell receptor (beta chain) was captured by sequencing in a study of response to subunit inactivated influenza vaccine. Study results and caveats: It was the authors' suggestion that each seasonal influenza vaccination recruits few new T cells.

TCRdb redid the calling of the RT-PCR reads with MiXCR, one entry per CDR3 protein. The data contain roughly 500,000 distinct CDR3 sequences, around a quarter of them singletons. This clonotype showed up many times. No antigen is known for it. The CDR3 is 13 residues long. The V and J ends lost 4 bases and 0 bases respectively, with 6 bases between them. The germline CDR1 and CDR2 sequences are SGHRS and YFSETQ. These sequences were also reported in another study, on T cells expressing NK-cell markers. Per that paper: The cDNA for TCR beta came from 5'RACE template switching with UMIs. Sorted CD3+CD56-NKG2C+, CD3+CD56+NKG2C+ and CD3+CD56+NKG2C- T cells supplied the TCR beta repertoires. HCMV seropositivity characterized most of the eight sequenced donors, and seronegativity one. Researchers report these clonotypes also headed the CD3+CD56-NKG2C+ fraction in several donors.

The TCR sequence derives from a man over 45 who received an inactivated influenza vaccine. The sequences come from CD4+ T cells sorted from PBMCs, collected roughly 13 days after vaccination. V gene TRBV5-1 combines with J gene TRBJ2-3; no reliable D call. CDR3 sequence (DNA): TGCGCCAGCAGCACGGCTAGCACAGATACGCAGTATTTT. Protein sequence: CASSTASTDTQYF.